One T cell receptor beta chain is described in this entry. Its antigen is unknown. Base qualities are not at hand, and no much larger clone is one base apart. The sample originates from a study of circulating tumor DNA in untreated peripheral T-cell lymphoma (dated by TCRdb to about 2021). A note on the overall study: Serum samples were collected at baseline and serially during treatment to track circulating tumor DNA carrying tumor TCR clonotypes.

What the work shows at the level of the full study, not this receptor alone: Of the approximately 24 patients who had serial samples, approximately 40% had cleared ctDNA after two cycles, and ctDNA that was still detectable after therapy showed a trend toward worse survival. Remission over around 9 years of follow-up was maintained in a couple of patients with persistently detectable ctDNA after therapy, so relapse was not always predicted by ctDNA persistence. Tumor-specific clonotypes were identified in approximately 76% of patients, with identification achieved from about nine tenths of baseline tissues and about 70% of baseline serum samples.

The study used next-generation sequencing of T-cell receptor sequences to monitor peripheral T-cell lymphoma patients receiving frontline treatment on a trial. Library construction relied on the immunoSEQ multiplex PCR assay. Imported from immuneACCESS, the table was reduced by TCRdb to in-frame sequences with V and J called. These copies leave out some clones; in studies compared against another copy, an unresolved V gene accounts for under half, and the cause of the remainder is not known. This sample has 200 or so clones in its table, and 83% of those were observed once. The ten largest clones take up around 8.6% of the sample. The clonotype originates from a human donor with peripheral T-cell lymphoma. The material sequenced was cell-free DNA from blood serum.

The DNA sequence reads TGTGCCAGCAGCAAAGGAGGGGGACAGTTTGAAGCTTTCTTT. It translates to CASSKGGGQFEAFF. The chain links TRBV21-1 with TRBJ1-1; the table's TRBD1 call for D was not verified on the DNA. TRBV21-1 is given as a pseudogene. Inclusive of the bounding cysteine and phenylalanine, the CDR3 is 14 residues long. Kept here is only the CDR3 DNA, which spans 42 bases and is read in frame from base 1.